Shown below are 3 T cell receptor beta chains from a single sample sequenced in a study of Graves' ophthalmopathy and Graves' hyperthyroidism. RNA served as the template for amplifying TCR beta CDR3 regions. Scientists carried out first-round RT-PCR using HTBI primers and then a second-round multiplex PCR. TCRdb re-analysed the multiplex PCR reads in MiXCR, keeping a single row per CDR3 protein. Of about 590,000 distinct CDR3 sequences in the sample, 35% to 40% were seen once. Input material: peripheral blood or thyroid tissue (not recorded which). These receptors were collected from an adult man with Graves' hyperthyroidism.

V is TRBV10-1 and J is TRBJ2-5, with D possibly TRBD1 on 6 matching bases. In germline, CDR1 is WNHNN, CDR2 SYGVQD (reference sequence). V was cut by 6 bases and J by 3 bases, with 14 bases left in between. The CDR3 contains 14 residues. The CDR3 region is CASSPTGDKETQYF. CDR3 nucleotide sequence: TGCGCCAGCAGCCCTACCGGGGACAAAGAGACCCAGTACTTC.

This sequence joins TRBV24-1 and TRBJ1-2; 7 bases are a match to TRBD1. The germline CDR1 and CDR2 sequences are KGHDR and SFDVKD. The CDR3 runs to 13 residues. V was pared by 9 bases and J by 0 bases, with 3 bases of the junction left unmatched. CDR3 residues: CATSQGANYGYTF. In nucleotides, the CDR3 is TGTGCCACCTCGCAGGGGGCTAACTATGGCTACACCTTC.

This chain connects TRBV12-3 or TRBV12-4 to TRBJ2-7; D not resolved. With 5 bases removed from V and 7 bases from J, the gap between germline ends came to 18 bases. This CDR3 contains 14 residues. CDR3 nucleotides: TGTGCCAGCAGTACAAGAAGCGACGGCAATGAGCAGTACTTC. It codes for CASSTRSDGNEQYF.